This T cell receptor (beta chain) was sequenced during a study of T cell responses to AZD1222 COVID-19 vaccine. Study in general: The study pooled second doses at about 4 or about 12 weeks.

Here immunoSEQ multiplex PCR was the method, and the copy in TCRdb shows in-frame clones only, minus some. Counted here are around 100,000 clones, around 90% occurring once; the ten biggest clones make up approximately 1.7%. CDR3 length equals 10 residues. Trimming removed 7 bases from V and 4 bases from J; junction bases left unmatched: 1. CDR1 DFQATT and CDR2 SNEGSKA come from the germline V gene (reference sequence). This sequence joins TRBV20-1 and TRBJ2-7, with TRBD2 matching over 7 bases. This sample comprised peripheral blood, obtained on day 0 of AZD1222 vaccination. The TCR was taken from an adult in good health. The CDR3 region is CSGGGYEQYF. Written as DNA, the CDR3 is TGCAGTGGGGGGGGATACGAGCAGTACTTC.